This T cell receptor (beta chain) was recorded in a study of blood T cell repertoires in COVID-19. Study overall: Acute-phase and convalescent COVID-19 samples originated in the United States, Italy and Spain. The cDNA or gDNA used as material had been derived from T cells, B-cell-depleted T cells, or PBMCs.

V shed 4 bases, J shed 4 bases, and the junction held 15 bases outside the gene matches. The CDR3 covers 17 residues. CDR1 SGHRS and CDR2 YFSETQ come from the germline V gene. Methods used by the authors: The assay estimated nucleated cells by amplifying reference gene primers. TCRdb keeps only in-frame clones here, not all; method: immunoSEQ multiplex PCR. The DNA was the basis for D and trimming; V, J and clone size are from that table. Among some 270,000 clones listed, 86% were seen once. Recruited during active infection, patients (from Seattle) were subsequently followed longitudinally. The V and J genes are TRBV5-1 and TRBJ1-2; 8 positions match TRBD1. Sequencing used peripheral blood. The TCR sequence derives from an elderly woman with COVID-19, enrolled during active disease. CDR3 residues: CASSVGDPDRVRYGYTF. Here the CDR3 DNA reads TGCGCCAGCAGCGTGGGGGACCCGGACAGGGTTCGCTATGGCTACACCTTC.